This is a list of T cell receptor beta chains from one sample in a study of OX40 agonist ivuxolimab in advanced cancers. Repertoires were generated with immunoSEQ multiplex PCR, while TCRdb's copy carries only in-frame clones and drops some. The sample holds about 35,000 clones, 84% seen once. Specimen: CD4+ or CD8+ T cells sorted from blood, collected in a trial of the OX40 agonist ivuxolimab. These receptors all come from an adult with an advanced solid tumor such as melanoma, head and neck, liver or kidney cancer. The CDR3 runs from the conserved cysteine through the conserved F or W. Some rows mark clone size as missing; the rest say once, few, many or name a class of expanded clone.

v_call clone_size cdr3_aa
TRBV5-6 . CASSRDQETQYF
TRBV29-1 . CSVPDRYTATQYF
TRBV10-2 few CASSERSGRLGEQFF
TRBV2 . CASSVGGRTEAFF
TRBV2 . CASSWTESTYEQYF
TRBV6-1 . CASSYAGDTQYF
TRBV27 once CASSSQGLKNEKLFF
TRBV7-3 once CASSLDTLNEQFF
TRBV6-6 . CASSYSLAGNTIYF
TRBV28 . CASSSGTGSYEQYF
TRBV19 . CASSIGRGLYGYTF
TRBV21-1 . CASSKGEGTGPGEKLFF
TRBV7-9 . CASSGGGLAGESRYF
TRBV29-1 . CSGGRDSSTTDTQYF
TRBV21-1 . CASSKGQHTYEQYF
TRBV2 . CASSKNAPHTEAFF
TRBV27 . CASSTQGTRQFF
TRBV4-2 . CASSPDQGEPQHF
TRBV6-1 . CASSESSGAQETQYF
TRBV4-1 . CASSQEFVAPLHF
TRBV28 . CASSLWSGYEQYF
TRBV9 . CASSVKQGELFF
TRBV19 . CASSIMATGELFF
TRBV5-6 . CASSLLVGQGGNEQFF
TRBV7-3 . CASSLGATGELFF